The T cell receptor beta chain under discussion was sequenced for a study of blood T cell repertoires in COVID-19. Across the whole study: The United States, Italy and Spain were the sources of the acute and convalescent COVID-19 samples. From T cells, B-cell-depleted T cells, or PBMCs came the material, which was cDNA or gDNA.

In the original analysis: Reference gene primer amplification gave nucleated cell count estimates. Sequencing used immunoSEQ multiplex PCR; TCRdb keeps in-frame clones, though not all of them. That table is the source of V, J and clone size, and D and trimming were worked out from the DNA. The repertoire includes fewer than 65,000 clones, less than 90% of them detected once, and approximately 5% sits in the top ten. The germline gives CDR1 MNHEY, CDR2 SVGAGI. CDR3 length equals 13 residues. Trimming shortened V by 4 bases and J by 1 base, and 5 bases separated the two germline ends. The sequence derives from a human donor in a cohort sampled during active COVID-19. This chain connects TRBV6-5 to TRBJ2-4; perhaps TRBD2 as D (5 bases). The sample consisted of peripheral blood. The CDR3 reads CASSSGAKNIQYF. CDR3 DNA sequence: TGTGCCAGCAGTTCGGGGGCCAAAAACATTCAGTACTTC.